This T cell receptor beta chain was sequenced during a study of cytomegalovirus exposure and HLA in healthy donors. Repertoires were generated with immunoSEQ multiplex PCR, while TCRdb's copy carries only in-frame clones and drops some. The sample has 120,000 or so clones, 70% to 90% seen once; the top ten hold around 1.9%. Study-level points and caveats: According to a later analysis, TCR clusters from the first cohort tended to co-occur in the 120 or so validation repertoires.

The donors were in the roughly 130-subject validation cohort, distinct from the roughly 670-subject first cohort. This CDR3 is 15 amino acids long. Per the germline V gene, CDR1 is MNHEY and CDR2 is SMNVEV (reference sequence). V lost 6 bases and J lost 8; bases outside the gene matches: 8. Note on this clone: As yet, its antigen is unknown.

This clonotype was sampled from a young woman in good health and CMV-seronegative. The chain combines TRBV27 with TRBJ2-1, with TRBD2 matching 12 bases. The sample comprised PBMCs. CDR3 residues: CASSRTSGIGYEQFF. The CDR3 DNA follows: TGTGCCAGCAGCCGGACTAGCGGGATAGGGTATGAGCAGTTCTTC.